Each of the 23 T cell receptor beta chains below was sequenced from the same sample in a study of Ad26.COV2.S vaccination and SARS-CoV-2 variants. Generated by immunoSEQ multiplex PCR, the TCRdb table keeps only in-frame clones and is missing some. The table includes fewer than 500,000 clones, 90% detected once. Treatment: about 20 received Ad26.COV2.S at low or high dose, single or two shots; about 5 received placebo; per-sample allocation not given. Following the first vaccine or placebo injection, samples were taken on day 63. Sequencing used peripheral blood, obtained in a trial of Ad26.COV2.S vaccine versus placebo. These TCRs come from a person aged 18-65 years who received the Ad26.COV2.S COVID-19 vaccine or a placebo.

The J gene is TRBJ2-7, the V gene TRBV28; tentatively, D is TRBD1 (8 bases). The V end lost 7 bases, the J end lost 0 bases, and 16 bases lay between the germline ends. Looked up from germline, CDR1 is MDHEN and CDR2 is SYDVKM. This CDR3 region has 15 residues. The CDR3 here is CASKQGGASSYEQYF. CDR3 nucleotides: TGTGCCAGCAAACAGGGGGGGGCCTCCTCCTACGAGCAGTACTTC.

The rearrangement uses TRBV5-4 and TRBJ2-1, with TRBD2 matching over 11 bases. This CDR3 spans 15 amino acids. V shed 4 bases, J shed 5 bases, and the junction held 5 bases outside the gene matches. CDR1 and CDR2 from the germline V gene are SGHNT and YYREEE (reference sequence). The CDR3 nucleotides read TGTGCCAGCAGCACTAGCGGGAGAAGTGACAATGAGCAGTTCTTC. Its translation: CASSTSGRSDNEQFF.

The CDR3 nucleotides are TGTGCCAGCAGCTTAGGACTAGCCGGCGACTACGAGCAGTACTTC. It is translated as CASSLGLAGDYEQYF. This chain joins TRBV7-2 and TRBJ2-7, with TRBD2 identical over 7 bases. Germline CDR1 SGHTA, CDR2 FQGNSA. CDR3 size: 15 residues. The ends lost 1 base at V and 3 bases at J; junction bases unmatched: 6.

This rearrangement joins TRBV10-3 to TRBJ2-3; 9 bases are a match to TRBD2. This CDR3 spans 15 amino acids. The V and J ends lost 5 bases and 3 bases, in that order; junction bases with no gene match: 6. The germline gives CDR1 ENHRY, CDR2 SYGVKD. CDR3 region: CAISPTLAGTDTQYF. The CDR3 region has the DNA TGTGCCATCAGTCCAACTCTAGCGGGAACAGATACGCAGTATTTT.

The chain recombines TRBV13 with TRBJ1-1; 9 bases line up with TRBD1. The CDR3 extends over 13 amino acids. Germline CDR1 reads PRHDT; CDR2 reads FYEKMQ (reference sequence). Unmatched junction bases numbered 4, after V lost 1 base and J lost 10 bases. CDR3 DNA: TGTGCCAGCAGCTTAGACAGGGGGCTCGGAGCTTTCTTT. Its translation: CASSLDRGLGAFF.

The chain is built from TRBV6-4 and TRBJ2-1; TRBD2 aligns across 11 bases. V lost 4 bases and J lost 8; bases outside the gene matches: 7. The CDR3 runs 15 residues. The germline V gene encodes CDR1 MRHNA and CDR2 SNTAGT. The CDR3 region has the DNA TGTGCCAGCAGTGGAACTAGCGGGAGAGCCCATGAGCAGTTCTTC. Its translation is CASSGTSGRAHEQFF.

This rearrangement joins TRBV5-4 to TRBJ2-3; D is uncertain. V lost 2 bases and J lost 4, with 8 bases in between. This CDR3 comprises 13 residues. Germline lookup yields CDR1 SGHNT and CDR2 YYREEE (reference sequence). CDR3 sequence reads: CASSFPGPDTQYF. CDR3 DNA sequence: TGTGCCAGCAGCTTCCCTGGACCAGATACGCAGTATTTT.

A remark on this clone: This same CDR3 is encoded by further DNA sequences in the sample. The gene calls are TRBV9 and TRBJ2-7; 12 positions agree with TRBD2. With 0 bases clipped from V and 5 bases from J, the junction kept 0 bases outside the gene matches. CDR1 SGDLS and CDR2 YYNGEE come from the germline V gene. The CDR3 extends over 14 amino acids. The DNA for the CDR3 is TGTGCCAGCAGCGTAGGACTAGCGGGAGACGAGCAGTACTTC. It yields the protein CASSVGLAGDEQYF.

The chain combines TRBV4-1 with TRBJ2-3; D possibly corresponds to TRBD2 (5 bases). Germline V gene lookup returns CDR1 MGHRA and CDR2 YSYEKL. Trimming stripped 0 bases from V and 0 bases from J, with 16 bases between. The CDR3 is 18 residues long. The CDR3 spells CASSQEVYSGASTDTQYF. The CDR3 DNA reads TGCGCCAGCAGCCAAGAGGTCTACAGCGGAGCTAGCACAGATACGCAGTATTTT.

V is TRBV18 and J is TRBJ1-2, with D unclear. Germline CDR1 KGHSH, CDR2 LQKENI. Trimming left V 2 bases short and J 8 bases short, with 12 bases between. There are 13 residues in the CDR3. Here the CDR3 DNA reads TGTGCCAGCTCACCATCGGCGGGCGGGGGCTACACCTTC. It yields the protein CASSPSAGGGYTF.

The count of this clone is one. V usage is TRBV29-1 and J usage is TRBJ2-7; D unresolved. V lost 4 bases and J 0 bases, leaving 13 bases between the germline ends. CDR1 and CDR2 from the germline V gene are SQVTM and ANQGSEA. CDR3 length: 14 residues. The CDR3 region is CSVVWEPYSYEQYF. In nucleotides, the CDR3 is TGCAGCGTTGTGTGGGAACCGTACTCCTACGAGCAGTACTTC.

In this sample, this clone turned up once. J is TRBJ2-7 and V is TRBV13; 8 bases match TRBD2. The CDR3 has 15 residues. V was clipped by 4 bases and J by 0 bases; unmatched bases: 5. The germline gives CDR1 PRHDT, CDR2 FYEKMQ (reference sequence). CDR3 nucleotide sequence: TGTGCCAGCAGCTCAGAAAGCGGGAGCTCCTACGAGCAGTACTTC. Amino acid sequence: CASSSESGSSYEQYF.

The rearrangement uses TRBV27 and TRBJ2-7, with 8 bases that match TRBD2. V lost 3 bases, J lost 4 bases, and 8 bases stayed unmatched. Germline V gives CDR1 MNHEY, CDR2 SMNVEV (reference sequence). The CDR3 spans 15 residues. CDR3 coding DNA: TGTGCCAGCAGTTTGCGCGGCGGGGGGATTTACGAGCAGTACTTC. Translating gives CASSLRGGGIYEQYF.

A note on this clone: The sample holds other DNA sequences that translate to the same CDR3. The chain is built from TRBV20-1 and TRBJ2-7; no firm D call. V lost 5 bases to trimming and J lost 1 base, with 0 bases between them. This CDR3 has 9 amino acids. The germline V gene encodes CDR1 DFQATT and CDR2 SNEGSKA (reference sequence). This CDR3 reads CSASYEQYF. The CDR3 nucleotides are TGCAGTGCTTCCTACGAGCAGTACTTC.

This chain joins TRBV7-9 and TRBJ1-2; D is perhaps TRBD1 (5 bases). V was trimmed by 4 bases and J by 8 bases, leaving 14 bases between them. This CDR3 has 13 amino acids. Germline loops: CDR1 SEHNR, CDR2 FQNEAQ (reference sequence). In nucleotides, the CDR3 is TGTGCCAGCAGCTCAGCGCAGGGATCCGGCTACACCTTC. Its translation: CASSSAQGSGYTF.

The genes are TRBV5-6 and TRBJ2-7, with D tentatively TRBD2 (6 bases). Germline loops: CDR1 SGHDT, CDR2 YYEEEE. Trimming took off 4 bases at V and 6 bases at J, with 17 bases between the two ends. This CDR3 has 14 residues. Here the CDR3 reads CASSPAPTSPEQYF. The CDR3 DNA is TGTGCCAGCAGCCCCGCCCCGACTAGTCCCGAGCAGTACTTC.

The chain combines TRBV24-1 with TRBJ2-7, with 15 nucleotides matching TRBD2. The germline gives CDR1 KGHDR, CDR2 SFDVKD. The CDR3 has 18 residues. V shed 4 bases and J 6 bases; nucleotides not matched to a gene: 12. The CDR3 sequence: CATSERTSGRAGFREQYF. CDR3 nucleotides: TGTGCCACCAGTGAACGGACTAGCGGGAGGGCCGGTTTTCGCGAGCAGTACTTC.

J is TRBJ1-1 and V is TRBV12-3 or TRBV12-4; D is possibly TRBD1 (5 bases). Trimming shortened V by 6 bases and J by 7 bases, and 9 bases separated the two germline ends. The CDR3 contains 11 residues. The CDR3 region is CASSWGLEAFF. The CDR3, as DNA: TGTGCCAGCAGCTGGGGACTTGAAGCTTTCTTT.

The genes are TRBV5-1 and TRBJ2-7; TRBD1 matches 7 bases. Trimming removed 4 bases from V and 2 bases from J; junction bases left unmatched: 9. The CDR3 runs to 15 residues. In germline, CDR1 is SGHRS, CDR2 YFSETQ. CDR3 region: CASSASPGQTYEQYF. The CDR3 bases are TGCGCCAGCAGCGCCTCACCGGGACAGACCTACGAGCAGTACTTC.

Here the CDR3 reads CASSQGNRGEKLFF. CDR3 bases: TGCGCCAGCAGCCAAGGAAATCGGGGTGAAAAACTGTTTTTT. V and J are TRBV4-1 and TRBJ1-4; D is uncertain. Trimming cost V 1 base and J 7 bases, with 10 bases left between them. CDR3 size: 14 residues. Looked up from germline, CDR1 is MGHRA and CDR2 is YSYEKL.

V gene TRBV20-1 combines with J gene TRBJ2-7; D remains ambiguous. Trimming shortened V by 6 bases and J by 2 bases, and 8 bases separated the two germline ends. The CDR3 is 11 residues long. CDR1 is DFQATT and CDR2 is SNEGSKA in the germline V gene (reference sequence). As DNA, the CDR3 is TGCAGTGCCTACCAAACCTACGAGCAGTACTTC. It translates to CSAYQTYEQYF.

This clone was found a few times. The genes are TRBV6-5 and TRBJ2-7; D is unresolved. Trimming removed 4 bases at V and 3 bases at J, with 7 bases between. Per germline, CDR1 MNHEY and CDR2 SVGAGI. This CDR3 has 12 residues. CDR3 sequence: CASSSKIYEQYF. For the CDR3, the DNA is TGTGCCAGCAGTTCCAAAATCTACGAGCAGTACTTC.

CDR3 sequence (DNA): TGTGCCAGCAGCTTAAATCCCAGGGGGCCCACCGGGGAGCTGTTTTTT. It codes for CASSLNPRGPTGELFF. V usage is TRBV7-3 and J usage is TRBJ2-2; TRBD1 matches at 8 bases. Looked up from germline, CDR1 is SGHTA and CDR2 is FQGTGA. Unmatched junction bases numbered 5, after V lost 1 base and J lost 4 bases. This CDR3 has 16 residues.